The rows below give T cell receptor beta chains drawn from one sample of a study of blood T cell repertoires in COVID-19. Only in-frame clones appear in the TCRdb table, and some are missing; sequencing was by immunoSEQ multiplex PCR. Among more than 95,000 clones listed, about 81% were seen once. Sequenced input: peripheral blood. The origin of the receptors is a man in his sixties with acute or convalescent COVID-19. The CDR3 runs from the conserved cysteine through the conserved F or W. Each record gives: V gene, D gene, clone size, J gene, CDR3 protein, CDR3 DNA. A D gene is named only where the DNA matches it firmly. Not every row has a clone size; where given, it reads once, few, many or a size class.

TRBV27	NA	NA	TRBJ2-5	CASSPTPWSRETQYF	TGTGCCAGCAGCCCAACCCCCTGGTCACGGGAGACCCAGTACTTC
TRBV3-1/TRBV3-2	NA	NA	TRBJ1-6	CASSQASYNSPLHF	TGTGCCAGCAGTCAGGCCTCCTATAATTCACCCCTCCACTTT
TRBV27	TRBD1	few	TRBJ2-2	CASSMAGGDLRTGELFF	TGTGCCAGCAGCATGGCAGGGGGTGACCTGAGGACCGGGGAGCTGTTTTTT
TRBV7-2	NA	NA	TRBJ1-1	CASSSTVGRRAFF	TGTGCCAGCAGCTCCACGGTTGGTAGGCGGGCTTTCTTT
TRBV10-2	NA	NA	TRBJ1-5	CASSEGGADQPQHF	TGCGCCAGCAGTGAAGGAGGGGCCGATCAGCCCCAGCATTTT
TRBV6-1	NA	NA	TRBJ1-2	CASSEMGGVDYGYTF	TGTGCCAGCAGTGAAATGGGGGGAGTGGACTATGGCTACACCTTC
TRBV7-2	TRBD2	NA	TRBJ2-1	CASSLTSGRYNEQFF	TGTGCCAGCAGCCTGACTAGCGGGAGGTACAATGAGCAGTTCTTC
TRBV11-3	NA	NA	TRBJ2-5	CASSSGWGQEEQETQYF	TGTGCCAGCAGCTCCGGCTGGGGACAAGAAGAGCAAGAGACCCAGTACTTC
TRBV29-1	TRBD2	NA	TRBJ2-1	CSVQRGAGEGNEQFF	TGCAGCGTTCAAAGGGGAGCGGGAGAGGGGAATGAGCAGTTCTTC
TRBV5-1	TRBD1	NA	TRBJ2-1	CASSTGQGVSNEQFF	TGCGCCAGCAGCACGGGACAGGGAGTATCAAATGAGCAGTTCTTC
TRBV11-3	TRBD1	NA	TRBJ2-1	CASSPRKGDQQGSFYNEQFF	TGTGCCAGCAGCCCTAGGAAGGGGGACCAACAGGGGAGCTTTTACAATGAGCAGTTCTTC
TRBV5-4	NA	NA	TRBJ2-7	CASSSPGYHEQYF	TGTGCCAGCAGCTCCCCAGGGTACCACGAGCAGTACTTC
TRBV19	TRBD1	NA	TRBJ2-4	CATSGTGQNIQYF	TGTGCCACTTCCGGGACAGGTCAAAACATTCAGTACTTC
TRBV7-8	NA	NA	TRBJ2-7	CASSRRVEQYF	TGTGCCAGCAGTCGGAGGGTCGAGCAGTACTTC
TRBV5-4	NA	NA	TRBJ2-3	CASSAGGPSTDTQYF	TGTGCCAGCAGCGCCGGGGGACCTAGCACAGATACGCAGTATTTT
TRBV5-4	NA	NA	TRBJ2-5	CASSYGEETQYF	TGTGCCAGCAGCTACGGGGAAGAGACCCAGTACTTC
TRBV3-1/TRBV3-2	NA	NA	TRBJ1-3	CASSRTEGLLSGNTIYF	TGTGCCAGCAGCCGAACCGAGGGACTCCTCTCTGGAAACACCATATATTTT
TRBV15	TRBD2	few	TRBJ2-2	CATSRDLTSGSGTGELFF	TGTGCCACCAGCAGAGATCTGACTAGCGGGAGTGGTACCGGGGAGCTGTTTTTT
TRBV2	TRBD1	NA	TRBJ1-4	CASSRTGATNEKLFF	TGTGCCAGCAGCCGTACAGGGGCAACTAATGAAAAACTGTTTTTT
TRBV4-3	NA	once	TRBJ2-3	CASSQDRGKTQYF	TGCGCCAGCAGCCAAGACCGCGGAAAGACGCAGTATTTT
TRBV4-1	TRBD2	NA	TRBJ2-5	CASSQVTPGLGGYQYF	TGCGCCAGCAGCCAAGTAACACCGGGACTAGGGGGGTACCAGTACTTC
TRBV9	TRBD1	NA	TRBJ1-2	CASSVEGGLGGYTF	TGTGCCAGCAGCGTAGAAGGGGGCTTAGGTGGCTACACCTTC
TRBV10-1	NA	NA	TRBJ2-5	CASSELEKETQYF	TGCGCCAGCAGTGAGTTGGAGAAAGAGACCCAGTACTTC
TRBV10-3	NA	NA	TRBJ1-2	CAITGLYGYTF	TGTGCCATCACAGGGCTCTATGGCTACACCTTC
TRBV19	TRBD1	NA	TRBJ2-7	CASSIATATTGTYEQYF	TGTGCCAGTAGTATCGCCACCGCCACGACAGGGACCTACGAGCAGTACTTC
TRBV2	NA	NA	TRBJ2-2	CASSNRPAGTGELFF	TGTGCCAGCAGTAACAGACCAGCTGGGACCGGGGAGCTGTTTTTT
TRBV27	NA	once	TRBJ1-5	CASSLMGARQPQHF	TGTGCCAGCAGTTTGATGGGGGCGAGGCAGCCCCAGCATTTT
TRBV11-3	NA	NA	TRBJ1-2	CASSLGQWTNYGYTF	TGTGCCAGCAGCCTCGGACAGTGGACTAACTATGGCTACACCTTC
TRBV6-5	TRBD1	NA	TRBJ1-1	CASSPFTGDKKAFF	TGTGCCAGCAGTCCTTTTACAGGGGATAAAAAAGCTTTCTTT
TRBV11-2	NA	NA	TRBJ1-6	CASTHSDSPLHF	TGTGCCAGCACTCATAGCGATTCACCCCTCCACTTT
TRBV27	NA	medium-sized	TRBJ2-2	CASSLIAGELFF	TGTGCCAGCAGCTTAATCGCCGGGGAGCTGTTTTTT
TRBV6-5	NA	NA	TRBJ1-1	CASSLGTAGTEAFF	TGTGCCAGCAGCCTAGGGACGGCGGGGACTGAAGCTTTCTTT
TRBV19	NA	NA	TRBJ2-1	CASSEASYNEQFF	TGTGCCAGTTCTGAAGCCTCCTACAATGAGCAGTTCTTC
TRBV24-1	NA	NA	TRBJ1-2	CATSATGHQGNNYGYTF	TGTGCCACCAGTGCCACTGGACACCAGGGAAATAACTATGGCTACACCTTC
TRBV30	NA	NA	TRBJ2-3	CAWRDYGQGADTQYF	TGTGCCTGGAGGGACTATGGGCAGGGGGCAGATACGCAGTATTTT
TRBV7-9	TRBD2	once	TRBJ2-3	CASSWGLGLDTQYF	TGTGCCAGCAGCTGGGGACTAGGATTGGATACGCAGTATTTT
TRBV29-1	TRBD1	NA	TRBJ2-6	CSAQAGGKAGANVLTF	TGCAGCGCTCAGGCAGGGGGCAAGGCTGGGGCCAACGTCCTGACTTTC
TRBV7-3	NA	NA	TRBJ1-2	CASSPRATDGYTF	TGTGCCAGCAGCCCCCGAGCTACGGATGGCTACACCTTC
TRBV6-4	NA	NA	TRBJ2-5	CASSARPGETQYF	TGTGCCAGCAGCGCCCGACCCGGGGAGACCCAGTACTTC
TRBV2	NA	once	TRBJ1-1	CASRAGERTEAFF	TGTGCCAGCAGGGCAGGGGAGCGAACTGAAGCTTTCTTT
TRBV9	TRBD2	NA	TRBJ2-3	CASSVSGSQPTDTQYF	TGTGCCAGCAGCGTTAGCGGGAGCCAACCCACAGATACGCAGTATTTT